What follows is one TCR beta chain and its context. The antigen remains unidentified. This sample includes further DNA sequences coding for the same CDR3. The sample originates from a study of ipilimumab plus nivolumab after autologous stem cell transplantation. Looking at the study overall: Patients received a median of roughly five ipilimumab and 8 or 9 nivolumab doses. The myeloma group: high-risk transplant-naive, or relapse within 3 years after first autologous transplant.

Notes on the study in general: The authors say TCR, Treg and microbiome findings warrant further study.

Checkpoint therapy with ipilimumab 1 mg/kg began 14 to 28 days after transplant. The protocol was immunoSEQ multiplex PCR, while the TCRdb copy is restricted to in-frame clones and leaves out a portion. The sample carries tens of thousands of clones, more than 85% recorded once. The CDR3 is 15 amino acids. V was shortened by 0 bases and J by 0 bases, with 7 bases between the two germline ends. The germline CDR1 and CDR2 sequences are MGHRA and YSYEKL. This sequence originates from a male donor with multiple myeloma. The V and J genes are TRBV4-1 and TRBJ2-3; unclear D gene. Specimen: PBMCs, collected in a trial of ipilimumab plus nivolumab as post-transplant consolidation. The CDR3 loop reads CASSQEGRSTDTQYF. CDR3 DNA sequence: TGCGCCAGCAGCCAAGAAGGCAGGAGCACAGATACGCAGTATTTT.